This note documents a single TCR beta chain sequence. This clone was detected once. Its antigen is still unknown. No base quality information exists; no much larger clone differs at one position. Participants in the prospective study were enrolled through a virtual design, were aged roughly 18 to 100 years, and lived in roughly 24 United States geographic areas. In the prospective study, participants were assigned to cohorts based on the clinical history participants reported in a screening survey and a study questionnaire. For ImmuneRACE Cohort 3, a participant was defined as recovered based on two consecutive negative NP/OP PCR tests, clearance by a healthcare professional, or resolution of symptoms. In the prospective study, mobile phlebotomists collected whole blood, serum and a nasopharyngeal or oropharyngeal swab from each participant. Over a roughly two-month period, participants in the prospective study had the option of providing additional blood draws and questionnaires. Blood samples from the prospective study were shipped frozen or at room temperature prior to DNA extraction.

According to the germline V gene, CDR1 reads KGHDR and CDR2 reads SFDVKD. V is cut back by 7 bases and J by 7 bases, with 5 bases in the junction unmatched. Including the terminal cysteine and valine, the CDR3 comprises 12 residues. Just CDR3 DNA is preserved here, 36 bases in frame from base 1. TCRbeta CDR3 regions were amplified from genomic DNA by means of the immunoSEQ Assay, a bias-controlled multiplex PCR. The published analysis was carried out like this. The number of nucleated cells in each sample was estimated from the amplification of reference gene primers within the assay. To quantify the absolute abundance of each unique TCRbeta CDR3 rearrangement, sequence reads were collapsed and filtered. For each sample, productive Simpson clonality was calculated as the square root of Simpson's diversity index over productive rearrangements. TCRdb obtained this table from immuneACCESS and retained in-frame rearrangements with V and J assigned. These tables miss some clones; where compared with another copy, unresolved V genes account for less than half of the shortfall, and the remainder is unexplained. The V and J calls and clone size were taken over from that table, and D and trimming were inferred from the DNA. This sample comprises over 150,000 clones, 82% of them detected only once. About 11% of the sample comes from the top ten.

The source of the sample is a study of blood T cell repertoires in COVID-19 (dated by TCRdb to 2018 to 2020). Study-wide context: Collaborator samples came from the United States, Italy and Spain and covered acute and convalescent phases of COVID-19. The prospective study material was composed of cDNA or gDNA derived from T cells, B-cell-depleted T cells, or PBMCs. The dataset comprised deeply sampled blood TCRbeta repertoires from subjects exposed to, actively infected with, or recovered from COVID-19. The repertoires were released in a freely available public database meant as a resource for research on the immune response to SARS-CoV-2. Samples came from the ongoing ImmuneRACE study (first 160 participants) plus 1,254 subjects from 6 global collaborators. Nearly every sample came with metadata listing a de-identified subject ID, COVID-19 status, age in years and sex. Where available, HLA class I and class II types were taken from metadata supplied by the sample provider and were not determined by assay-based typing. Study-level results and caveats: How much clinical and demographic metadata was included differed by source and by participant, and the metadata was provided uncurated.

This clonotype originated in a middle-aged man who had recovered from COVID-19. Here the chain combines TRBV24-1 and TRBJ2-7; TRBD1 lines up with 8 middle nucleotides. Input material: PBMCs or T cells enriched from blood (not recorded which). In nucleotide form, the sequence is TGTGCCACCAGGGACAGGGTGAGAGAGCAGTACGTC. This is translated as CATRDRVREQYV.